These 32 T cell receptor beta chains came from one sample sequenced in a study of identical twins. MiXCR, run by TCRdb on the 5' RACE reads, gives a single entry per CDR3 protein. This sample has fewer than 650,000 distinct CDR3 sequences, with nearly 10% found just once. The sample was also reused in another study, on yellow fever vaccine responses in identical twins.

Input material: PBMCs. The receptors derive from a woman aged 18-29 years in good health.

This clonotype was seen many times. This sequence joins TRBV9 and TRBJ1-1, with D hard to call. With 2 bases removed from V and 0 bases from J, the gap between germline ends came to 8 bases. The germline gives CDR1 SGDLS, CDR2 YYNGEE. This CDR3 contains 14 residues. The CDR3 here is CASSVGTMNTEAFF. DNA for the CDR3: TGTGCCAGCAGCGTCGGAACAATGAACACTGAAGCTTTCTTT.

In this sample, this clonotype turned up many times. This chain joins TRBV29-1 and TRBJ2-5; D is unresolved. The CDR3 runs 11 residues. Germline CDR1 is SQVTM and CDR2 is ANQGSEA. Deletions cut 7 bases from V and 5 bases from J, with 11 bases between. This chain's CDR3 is CSAQIRETQYF. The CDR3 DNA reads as TGCAGCGCTCAAATCCGCGAGACCCAGTACTTC.

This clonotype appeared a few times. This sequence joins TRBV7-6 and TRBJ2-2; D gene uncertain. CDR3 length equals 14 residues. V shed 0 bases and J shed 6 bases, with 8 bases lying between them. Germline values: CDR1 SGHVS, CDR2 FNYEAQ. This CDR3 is CASSLAEAAGELFF. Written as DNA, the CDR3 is TGTGCCAGCAGCTTAGCGGAAGCCGCCGGGGAGCTGTTTTTT.

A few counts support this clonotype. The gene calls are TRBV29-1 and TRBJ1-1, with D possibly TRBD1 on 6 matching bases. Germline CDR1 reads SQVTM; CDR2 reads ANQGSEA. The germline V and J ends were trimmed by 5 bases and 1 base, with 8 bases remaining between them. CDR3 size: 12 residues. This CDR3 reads CSVIQGNTEAFF. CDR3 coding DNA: TGCAGCGTTATACAGGGGAACACTGAAGCTTTCTTT.

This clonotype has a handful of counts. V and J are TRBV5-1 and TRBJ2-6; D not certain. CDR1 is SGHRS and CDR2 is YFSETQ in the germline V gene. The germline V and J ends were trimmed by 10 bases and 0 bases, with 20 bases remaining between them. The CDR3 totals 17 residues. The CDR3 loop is CAPTGFQAVSGANVLTF. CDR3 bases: TGCGCCCCTACCGGGTTCCAGGCTGTCTCTGGGGCCAACGTCCTGACTTTC.

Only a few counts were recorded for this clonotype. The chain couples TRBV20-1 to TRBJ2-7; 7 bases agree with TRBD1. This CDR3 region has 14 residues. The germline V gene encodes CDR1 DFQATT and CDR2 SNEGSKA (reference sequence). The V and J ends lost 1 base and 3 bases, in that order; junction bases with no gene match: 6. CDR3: CSARATGFNYEQYF. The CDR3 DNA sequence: TGCAGTGCTAGAGCGACAGGGTTTAACTACGAGCAGTACTTC.

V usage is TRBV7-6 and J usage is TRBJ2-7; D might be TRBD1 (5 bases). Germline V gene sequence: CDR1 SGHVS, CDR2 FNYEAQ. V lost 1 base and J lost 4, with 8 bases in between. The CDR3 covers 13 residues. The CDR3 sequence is CASSLETGYEQYF. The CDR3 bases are TGTGCCAGCAGCTTAGAAACAGGATACGAGCAGTACTTC. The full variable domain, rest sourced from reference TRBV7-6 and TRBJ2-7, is GAGVSQSPRYKVTKRGQDVALRCDPISGHVSLYWYRQALGQGPEFLTYFNYEAQQDKSGLPNDRFSAERPEGSISTLTIQRTEQRDSAMYRCASSLETGYEQYFGPGTRLTVT.

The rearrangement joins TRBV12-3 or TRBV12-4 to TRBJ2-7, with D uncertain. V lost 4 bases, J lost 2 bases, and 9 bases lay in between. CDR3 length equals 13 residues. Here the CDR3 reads CASSSDFAYEQYF. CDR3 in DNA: TGTGCCAGCAGTTCCGACTTCGCCTACGAGCAGTACTTC.

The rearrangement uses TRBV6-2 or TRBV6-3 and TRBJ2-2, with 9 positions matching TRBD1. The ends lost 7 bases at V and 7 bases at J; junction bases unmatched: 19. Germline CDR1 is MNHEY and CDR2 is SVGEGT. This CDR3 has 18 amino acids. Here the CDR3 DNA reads TGTGCCAGCAAGAAACCCGGACAGGGGAGAAAAGAGGGCGGGGAGCTGTTTTTT. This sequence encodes CASKKPGQGRKEGGELFF.

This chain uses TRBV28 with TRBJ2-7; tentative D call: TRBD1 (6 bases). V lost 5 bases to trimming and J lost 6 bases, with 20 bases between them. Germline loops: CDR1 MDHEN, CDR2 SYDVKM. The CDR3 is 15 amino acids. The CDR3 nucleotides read TGTGCCAGCAGTCTGGTTGGGATACAGGGTAGCGAGCAGTACTTC. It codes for CASSLVGIQGSEQYF. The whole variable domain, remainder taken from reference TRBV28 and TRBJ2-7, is DVKVTQSSRYLVKRTGEKVFLECVQDMDHENMFWYRQDPGLGLRLIYFSYDVKMKEKGDIPEGYSVSREKKERFSLILESASTNQTSMYLCASSLVGIQGSEQYFGPGTRLTVT.

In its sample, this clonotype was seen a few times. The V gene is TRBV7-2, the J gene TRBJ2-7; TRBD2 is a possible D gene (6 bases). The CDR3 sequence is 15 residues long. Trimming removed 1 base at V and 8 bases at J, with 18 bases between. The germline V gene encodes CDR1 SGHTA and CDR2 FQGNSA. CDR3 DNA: TGTGCCAGCAGCTTAGAAGTGGGAGGAACCAGAAAGCAGTACTTC. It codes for CASSLEVGGTRKQYF.

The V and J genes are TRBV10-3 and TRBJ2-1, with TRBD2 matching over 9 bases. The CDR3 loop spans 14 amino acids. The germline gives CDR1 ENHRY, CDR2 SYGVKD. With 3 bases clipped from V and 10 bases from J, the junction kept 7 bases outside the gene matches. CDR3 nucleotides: TGTGCCATCAGTGAATTTGCGGGGGGGAGGGAGCAGTTCTTC. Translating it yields CAISEFAGGREQFF.

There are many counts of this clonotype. CDR3 in amino acids: CSARDRGKGYEQYF. The CDR3 region has the DNA TGCAGTGCTAGAGATCGGGGAAAGGGGTACGAGCAGTACTTC. The rearrangement uses TRBV20-1 and TRBJ2-7; either TRBD1 or TRBD2 may fit D (5 bases each). Trimming stripped 0 bases from V and 4 bases from J, with 13 bases between. Germline lookup yields CDR1 DFQATT and CDR2 SNEGSKA (reference sequence). The CDR3 totals 14 residues.

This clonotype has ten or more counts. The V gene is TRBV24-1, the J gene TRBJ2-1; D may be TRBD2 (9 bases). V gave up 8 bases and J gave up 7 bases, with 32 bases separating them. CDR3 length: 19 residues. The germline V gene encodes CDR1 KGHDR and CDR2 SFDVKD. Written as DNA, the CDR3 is TGTGCCACCAACAAGACAGGGGCTATGGCGGGAGGGCCTATTAATGAGCAGTTCTTC. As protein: CATNKTGAMAGGPINEQFF.

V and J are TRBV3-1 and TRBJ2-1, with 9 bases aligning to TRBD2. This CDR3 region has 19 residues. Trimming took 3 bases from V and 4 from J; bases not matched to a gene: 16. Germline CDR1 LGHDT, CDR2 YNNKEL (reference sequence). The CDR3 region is CASSQEGGSGGAHYNEQFF. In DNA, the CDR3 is TGTGCCAGCAGCCAGGAGGGTGGTAGCGGGGGTGCTCATTACAATGAGCAGTTCTTC.

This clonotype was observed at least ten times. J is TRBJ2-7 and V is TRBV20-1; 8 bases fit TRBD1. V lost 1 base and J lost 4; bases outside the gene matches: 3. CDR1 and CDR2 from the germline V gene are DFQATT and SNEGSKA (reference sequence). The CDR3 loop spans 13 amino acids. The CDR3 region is CSARADRVYEQYF. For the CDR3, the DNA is TGCAGTGCTAGAGCGGACAGGGTTTACGAGCAGTACTTC.

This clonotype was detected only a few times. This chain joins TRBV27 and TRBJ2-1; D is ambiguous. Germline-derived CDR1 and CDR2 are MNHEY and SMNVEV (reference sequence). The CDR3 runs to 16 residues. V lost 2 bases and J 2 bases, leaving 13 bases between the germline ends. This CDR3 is CASSLEPSSPYNEQFF. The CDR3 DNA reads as TGTGCCAGCAGTTTAGAACCCTCATCTCCCTACAATGAGCAGTTCTTC.

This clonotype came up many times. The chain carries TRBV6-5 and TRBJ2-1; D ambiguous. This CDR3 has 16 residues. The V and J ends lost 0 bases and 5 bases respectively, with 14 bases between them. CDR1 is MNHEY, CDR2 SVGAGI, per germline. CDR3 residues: CASSYSIPSTHNEQFF. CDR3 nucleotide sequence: TGTGCCAGCAGTTACTCGATACCCTCAACCCACAATGAGCAGTTCTTC.

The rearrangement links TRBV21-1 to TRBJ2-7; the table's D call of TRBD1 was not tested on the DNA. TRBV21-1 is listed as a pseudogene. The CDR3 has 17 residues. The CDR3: CASSNPTLDRGPYEQYF. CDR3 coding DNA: TGTGCCAGCAGCAACCCGACTCTCGACAGGGGGCCCTACGAGCAGTACTTC.

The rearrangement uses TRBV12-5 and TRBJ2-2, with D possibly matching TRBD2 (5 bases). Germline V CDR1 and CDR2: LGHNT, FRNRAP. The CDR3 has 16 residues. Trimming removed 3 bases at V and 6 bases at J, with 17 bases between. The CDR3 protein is CASGLRSAGQAGELFF. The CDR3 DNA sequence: TGTGCTAGTGGTTTAAGATCTGCGGGTCAGGCCGGGGAGCTGTTTTTT.

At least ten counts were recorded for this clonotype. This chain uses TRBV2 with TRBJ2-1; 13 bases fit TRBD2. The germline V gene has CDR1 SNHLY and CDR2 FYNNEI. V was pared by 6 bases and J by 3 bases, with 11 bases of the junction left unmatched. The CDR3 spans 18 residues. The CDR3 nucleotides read TGTGCCAGCAGCGAGAGGGGGACTAGCGGGACCCTCTACAATGAGCAGTTCTTC. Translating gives CASSERGTSGTLYNEQFF.

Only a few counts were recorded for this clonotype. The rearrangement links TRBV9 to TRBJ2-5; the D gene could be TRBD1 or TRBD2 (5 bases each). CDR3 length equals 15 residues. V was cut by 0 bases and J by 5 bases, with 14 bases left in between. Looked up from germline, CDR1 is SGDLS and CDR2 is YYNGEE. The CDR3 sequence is CASSVGGPTVETQYF. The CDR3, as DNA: TGTGCCAGCAGCGTAGGGGGACCCACCGTCGAGACCCAGTACTTC.

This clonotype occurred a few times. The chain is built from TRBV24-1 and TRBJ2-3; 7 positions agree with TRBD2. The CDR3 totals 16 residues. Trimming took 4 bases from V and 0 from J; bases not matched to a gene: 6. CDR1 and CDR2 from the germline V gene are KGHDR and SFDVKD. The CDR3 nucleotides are TGTGCCACCAGTGACCTACCGGGACTAAGCACAGATACGCAGTATTTT. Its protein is CATSDLPGLSTDTQYF.

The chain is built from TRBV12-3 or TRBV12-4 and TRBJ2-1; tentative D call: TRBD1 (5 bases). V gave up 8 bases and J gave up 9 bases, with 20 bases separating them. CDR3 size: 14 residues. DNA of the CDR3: TGTGCCAGCTATTCAATAGGGGCGGACGGTGAGCAGTTCTTC. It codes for CASYSIGADGEQFF.

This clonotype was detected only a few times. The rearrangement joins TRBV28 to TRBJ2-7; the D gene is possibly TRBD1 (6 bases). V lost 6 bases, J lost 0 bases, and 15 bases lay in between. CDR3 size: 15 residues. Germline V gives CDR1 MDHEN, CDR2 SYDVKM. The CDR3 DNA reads TGTGCCAGCAGACCACAGGGATCCCCCTCCTACGAGCAGTACTTC. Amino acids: CASRPQGSPSYEQYF.

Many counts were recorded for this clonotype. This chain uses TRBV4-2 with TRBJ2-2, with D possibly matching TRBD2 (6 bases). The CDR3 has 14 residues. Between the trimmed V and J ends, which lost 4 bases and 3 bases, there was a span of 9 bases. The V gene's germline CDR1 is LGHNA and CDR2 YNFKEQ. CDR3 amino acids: CASSPREYTGELFF. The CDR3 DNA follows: TGTGCCAGCAGCCCACGGGAGTACACCGGGGAGCTGTTTTTT.

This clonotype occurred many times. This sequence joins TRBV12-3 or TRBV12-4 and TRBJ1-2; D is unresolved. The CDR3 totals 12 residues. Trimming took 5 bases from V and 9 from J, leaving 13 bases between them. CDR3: CASSPETWSYTF. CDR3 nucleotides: TGTGCCAGCAGTCCCGAGACTTGGAGCTACACCTTC.

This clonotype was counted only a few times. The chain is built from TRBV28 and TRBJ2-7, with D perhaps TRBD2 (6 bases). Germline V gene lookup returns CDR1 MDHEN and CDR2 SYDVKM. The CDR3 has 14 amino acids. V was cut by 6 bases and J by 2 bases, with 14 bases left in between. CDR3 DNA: TGTGCCAGCAGAAACCGGGACTCTCCCTACGAGCAGTACTTC. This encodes CASRNRDSPYEQYF.

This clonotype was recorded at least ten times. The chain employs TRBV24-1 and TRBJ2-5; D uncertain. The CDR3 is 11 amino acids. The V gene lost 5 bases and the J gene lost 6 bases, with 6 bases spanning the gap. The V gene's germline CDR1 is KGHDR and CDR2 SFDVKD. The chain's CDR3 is CATSVGKTQYF. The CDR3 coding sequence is TGTGCCACCAGTGTTGGGAAGACCCAGTACTTC.

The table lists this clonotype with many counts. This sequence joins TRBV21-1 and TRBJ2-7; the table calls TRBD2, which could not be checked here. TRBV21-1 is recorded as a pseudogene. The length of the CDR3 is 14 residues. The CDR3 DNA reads TGTGCCAGCAGCAACTCTCAGGGAGGCTCCGAGCAGTACTTC. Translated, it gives CASSNSQGGSEQYF.

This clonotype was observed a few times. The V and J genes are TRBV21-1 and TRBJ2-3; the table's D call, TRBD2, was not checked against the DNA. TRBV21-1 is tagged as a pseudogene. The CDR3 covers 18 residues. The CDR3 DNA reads TGTGCCAGCAGCAAATCAGGCCGGAGACCCTCCTGCACAGATACGCAGTATTTT. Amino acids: CASSKSGRRPSCTDTQYF.

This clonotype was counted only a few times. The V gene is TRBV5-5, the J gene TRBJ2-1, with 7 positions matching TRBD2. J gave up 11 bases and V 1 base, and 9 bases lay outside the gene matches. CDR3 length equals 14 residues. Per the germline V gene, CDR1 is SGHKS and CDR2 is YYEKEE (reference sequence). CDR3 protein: CASSLWEGPLKQFF. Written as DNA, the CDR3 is TGTGCCAGCAGCTTGTGGGAGGGCCCCCTCAAGCAGTTCTTC.